This T cell receptor (beta chain) is drawn from a study of Ad26.COV2.S vaccination and SARS-CoV-2 variants. Treatment defined: roughly 19 received Ad26.COV2.S at low or high dose, single or two shots; about five received placebo; per-sample allocation not given. Collection of samples fell on day 63 after the first vaccine or placebo injection. In Boston, an adult donor aged 18-55 years took part. TCRdb's copy holds only in-frame clones and misses some; the assay was immunoSEQ multiplex PCR. The repertoire holds approximately 350,000 clones, with about four fifths as singletons. This receptor was identified in a person aged 18-60 years who received the Ad26.COV2.S COVID-19 vaccine or a placebo. The material sequenced was peripheral blood, taken in a trial of Ad26.COV2.S vaccine versus placebo.

CDR3 region: CASTTEGGYTEAFF. In nucleotides, the CDR3 is TGCGCCAGCACCACCGAGGGGGGATACACTGAAGCTTTCTTT. The genes are TRBV5-1 and TRBJ1-1; a weak D match, TRBD1 (6 bases). The CDR3 contains 14 residues. Germline values: CDR1 SGHRS, CDR2 YFSETQ. The V gene lost 6 bases and the J gene lost 3 bases, with 15 bases spanning the gap.